These T cell receptor beta chains were read from a single sample in a study of cytomegalovirus exposure and HLA in healthy donors. Here immunoSEQ multiplex PCR was the method, and the copy in TCRdb shows in-frame clones only, minus some. The profile shows approximately 150,000 clones, more than 70% of them singletons. Sequences were obtained from PBMCs. These receptors were taken from a man aged 35-49 years in good health and CMV-seronegative. Each CDR3 is given with its conserved first and last residue. A D gene is named only where the DNA matches it firmly. Clone size is not always given. Where it is, it says once, few, many or a class for expanded clones.

>TRBD1|TRBV28|.|TRBJ2-7
CASRGRRDRRYEQYF
TGTGCCAGCAGGGGCCGTCGGGACAGGAGATACGAGCAGTACTTC
>TRBD1|TRBV5-1|few|TRBJ1-6
CASSPDREWNSPLHF
TGCGCCAGCAGCCCGGACAGGGAATGGAATTCACCCCTCCACTTT
>.|TRBV7-2|.|TRBJ1-2
CASSLRGANYGYTF
TGTGCCAGCAGCTTGCGAGGAGCTAACTATGGCTACACCTTC
>.|TRBV5-1|once|TRBJ2-7
CASRYSYEQYF
TGCGCCAGCAGATACTCCTACGAGCAGTACTTC
>TRBD2|TRBV7-3|.|TRBJ2-2
CASSFPSGGRDTGELFF
TGTGCCAGCAGCTTTCCTAGCGGGGGTAGAGACACCGGGGAGCTGTTTTTT
>TRBD1|TRBV18|.|TRBJ2-2
CASSPNRGRIGELFF
TGTGCCAGCTCTCCTAACAGGGGGCGCATCGGGGAGCTGTTTTTT
>.|TRBV7-3|.|TRBJ2-6
CASSLGLSGANVLTF
TGTGCCAGCAGCCTGGGCCTCTCTGGGGCCAACGTCCTGACTTTC
>TRBD1|TRBV29-1|.|TRBJ1-1
CSASTGVNTEAFF
TGCAGCGCTTCGACAGGGGTGAACACTGAAGCTTTCTTT
>TRBD1|TRBV19|.|TRBJ2-2
CASTQQGVTGELFF
TGTGCCAGTACCCAACAGGGGGTCACCGGGGAGCTGTTTTTT
>TRBD1|TRBV5-1|few|TRBJ2-7
CASSIWDSGGEQYF
TGCGCCAGCAGCATCTGGGACAGTGGGGGCGAGCAGTACTTC
>TRBD1|TRBV9|.|TRBJ2-1
CASSPRTGSNEQFF
TGTGCCAGCAGCCCCCGGACAGGGTCCAATGAGCAGTTCTTC
>TRBD1|TRBV7-8|.|TRBJ1-6
CASSLTGGSSPLHF
TGTGCCAGCAGCTTGACAGGGGGCTCTTCACCCCTCCACTTT
>.|TRBV2|.|TRBJ1-5
CASSEVYSNQPQHF
TGTGCCAGCAGTGAAGTCTATAGCAATCAGCCCCAGCATTTT
>.|TRBV19|.|TRBJ2-7
CASSIDPLGREQYF
TGTGCCAGTAGTATAGATCCTTTGGGCCGCGAGCAGTACTTC
>.|TRBV28|.|TRBJ1-5
CASTARSNQPQHF
TGTGCCAGCACCGCCCGGAGCAATCAGCCCCAGCATTTT